A selection of T cell receptor beta chains follows, all from one sample in a study of blood T cell repertoires in COVID-19. Here immunoSEQ multiplex PCR was the method, and the copy in TCRdb shows in-frame clones only, minus some. The data hold hundreds of thousands of clones, with about 86% observed a single time. Sequenced: peripheral blood. Receptors originate from a woman between 25 and 40 years old who had recovered from COVID-19. The CDR3 runs from the conserved cysteine through the conserved F or W. D genes are given only for firm matches. Expanded clones are given a class, and other clones once, few, many or no size at all.

D gene: NA
V gene: TRBV7-7
J gene: TRBJ2-2
clone size: NA
CDR3 DNA: TGTGCTAGCAGCAAGAACCAGGGGACCGGGGAGCTGTTTTTT
CDR3 protein: CASSKNQGTGELFF

D gene: TRBD1
V gene: TRBV10-3
J gene: TRBJ1-1
clone size: NA
CDR3 DNA: TGTGCCATCAGGGACAGACAGGGAGGAACTGAAGCTTTCTTT
CDR3 protein: CAIRDRQGGTEAFF

D gene: NA
V gene: TRBV2
J gene: TRBJ1-2
clone size: NA
CDR3 DNA: TGTGCCAGCACCGTACTAGCTAACTATGGCTACACCTTC
CDR3 protein: CASTVLANYGYTF

D gene: NA
V gene: TRBV21-1
J gene: TRBJ2-2
clone size: NA
CDR3 DNA: TGTGCCAGCAGGGAACAGGGGTCAATCGGCACCGGGGAGCTGTTTTTT
CDR3 protein: CASREQGSIGTGELFF

D gene: TRBD1
V gene: TRBV5-4
J gene: TRBJ1-2
clone size: once
CDR3 DNA: TGTGCCAGCAGCTCCGACAGGGTCTATGGCTACACCTTC
CDR3 protein: CASSSDRVYGYTF

D gene: NA
V gene: TRBV4-1
J gene: TRBJ2-1
clone size: NA
CDR3 DNA: TGCGCCAGCAGCCAAGATCTCAATGAGCAGTTCTTC
CDR3 protein: CASSQDLNEQFF

D gene: TRBD1
V gene: TRBV2
J gene: TRBJ1-1
clone size: NA
CDR3 DNA: TGTGCCAGCAGTGAACGCCCAGGGGGCGTAGGTGCTGAAGCTTTCTTT
CDR3 protein: CASSERPGGVGAEAFF

D gene: TRBD1
V gene: TRBV2
J gene: TRBJ1-4
clone size: NA
CDR3 DNA: TGTGCCGCAAAAACAGGGGGCAGAGGTGAAAAACTGTTTTTT
CDR3 protein: CAAKTGGRGEKLFF

D gene: NA
V gene: TRBV29-1
J gene: TRBJ1-2
clone size: few
CDR3 DNA: TGCAGCGTTGATGTAGGGGGTCTCTATGGCTACACCTTC
CDR3 protein: CSVDVGGLYGYTF

D gene: NA
V gene: TRBV4-1
J gene: TRBJ2-7
clone size: NA
CDR3 DNA: TGCGCCAGCAGCCAAGATTTCCAGGGGCTGTACGAGCAGTACTTC
CDR3 protein: CASSQDFQGLYEQYF

D gene: TRBD1
V gene: TRBV30
J gene: TRBJ2-7
clone size: NA
CDR3 DNA: TGTGCCTGGAGGTCGACAGGGGCGAGGGAGCAGTACTTC
CDR3 protein: CAWRSTGAREQYF

D gene: NA
V gene: TRBV4-2
J gene: TRBJ2-3
clone size: NA
CDR3 DNA: TGTGCCAGCAGCCCAGGGGAGAAGGGGGTAACAGATACGCAGTATTTT
CDR3 protein: CASSPGEKGVTDTQYF

D gene: TRBD2
V gene: TRBV7-9
J gene: TRBJ2-1
clone size: NA
CDR3 DNA: TGTGCCAGCAGCTTACCGGGGGGATCCTACAATGAGCAGTTCTTC
CDR3 protein: CASSLPGGSYNEQFF

D gene: TRBD2
V gene: TRBV20-1
J gene: TRBJ2-1
clone size: NA
CDR3 DNA: TGCAGTGCTAGTCCGGGAGGGCCGGGTGAGCAGTTCTTC
CDR3 protein: CSASPGGPGEQFF

D gene: NA
V gene: TRBV27
J gene: TRBJ1-1
clone size: NA
CDR3 DNA: TGTGCCAGCAGTTTATTGGGGGGGTACACTGAAGCTTTCTTT
CDR3 protein: CASSLLGGYTEAFF

D gene: TRBD1
V gene: TRBV6-4
J gene: TRBJ2-2
clone size: few
CDR3 DNA: TGTGCCAGCCAACAGGGGAGCACCGGGGAGCTGTTTTTT
CDR3 protein: CASQQGSTGELFF

D gene: TRBD1
V gene: TRBV30
J gene: TRBJ2-7
clone size: NA
CDR3 DNA: TGTGCCTGGAGGGGAATTGGGACAGGGGGCTACGAGCAGTACTTC
CDR3 protein: CAWRGIGTGGYEQYF

D gene: NA
V gene: TRBV19
J gene: TRBJ1-2
clone size: NA
CDR3 DNA: TGTGCCAGTTCCCAGGGGTGGAGTGGCTACACCTTC
CDR3 protein: CASSQGWSGYTF

D gene: TRBD2
V gene: TRBV11-2
J gene: TRBJ2-2
clone size: NA
CDR3 DNA: TGTGCCAGCAGACCGAGACTAGCCGGGACCGGGGAGCTGTTTTTT
CDR3 protein: CASRPRLAGTGELFF

D gene: NA
V gene: TRBV5-4
J gene: TRBJ2-1
clone size: NA
CDR3 DNA: TGTGCCAGCAGCCCCGGAGGCCACAATGAGCAGTTCTTC
CDR3 protein: CASSPGGHNEQFF

D gene: NA
V gene: TRBV18
J gene: TRBJ1-5
clone size: NA
CDR3 DNA: TGTGCCAGCTCACCTAGCGTGGGTCAGCCCCAGCATTTT
CDR3 protein: CASSPSVGQPQHF

D gene: TRBD1
V gene: TRBV7-9
J gene: TRBJ1-5
clone size: NA
CDR3 DNA: TGTGCCAGCAGCCGCGAGACAGGGGGCAATCAGCCCCAGCATTTT
CDR3 protein: CASSRETGGNQPQHF

D gene: NA
V gene: TRBV2
J gene: TRBJ2-7
clone size: NA
CDR3 DNA: TGTGCCAGCAGTGCGGGACTCTCCACCTACGAGCAGTACTTC
CDR3 protein: CASSAGLSTYEQYF

D gene: NA
V gene: TRBV5-4
J gene: TRBJ2-7
clone size: NA
CDR3 DNA: TGTGCCAGCAGCTTGGTTACGGACGAGCAGTACTTC
CDR3 protein: CASSLVTDEQYF

D gene: NA
V gene: TRBV18
J gene: TRBJ1-1
clone size: NA
CDR3 DNA: TGTGCCAGCTCACAAGGACTGATAGCGAACACTGAAGCTTTCTTT
CDR3 protein: CASSQGLIANTEAFF

D gene: TRBD1
V gene: TRBV19
J gene: TRBJ1-6
clone size: NA
CDR3 DNA: TGTGCCAGTGATGACAGGGTTGGATCACCCCTCCACTTT
CDR3 protein: CASDDRVGSPLHF

D gene: TRBD1
V gene: TRBV5-1
J gene: TRBJ1-4
clone size: NA
CDR3 DNA: TGCGCCAGCAGCCGGACAGGGGAGGTCGAAAAACTGTTTTTT
CDR3 protein: CASSRTGEVEKLFF

D gene: NA
V gene: TRBV19
J gene: TRBJ2-1
clone size: NA
CDR3 DNA: TGTGCCAGTAGTATCCGGGACTACAATGAGCAGTTCTTC
CDR3 protein: CASSIRDYNEQFF

D gene: TRBD1
V gene: TRBV19
J gene: TRBJ1-2
clone size: NA
CDR3 DNA: TGTGCCAGTGCAATAACAGGGGACAGCCTCTATGGCTACACCTTC
CDR3 protein: CASAITGDSLYGYTF

D gene: TRBD2
V gene: TRBV4-3
J gene: TRBJ2-1
clone size: NA
CDR3 DNA: TGCGCCAGCAGCCAAGGGCGGGAGTTCGGGAATGAGCAGTTCTTC
CDR3 protein: CASSQGREFGNEQFF

D gene: TRBD2
V gene: TRBV28
J gene: TRBJ2-5
clone size: NA
CDR3 DNA: TGTGCCAGCAGTTCCCCGGCTAGCGGGCCCCGGGAGACCCAGTACTTC
CDR3 protein: CASSSPASGPRETQYF

D gene: NA
V gene: TRBV19
J gene: TRBJ1-2
clone size: NA
CDR3 DNA: TGTGCCAGTAGTGGATCGGGAGGCTACACCTTC
CDR3 protein: CASSGSGGYTF

D gene: TRBD2
V gene: TRBV9
J gene: TRBJ2-3
clone size: few
CDR3 DNA: TGTGCCAGCAGCGTACTAGCGGGGGACACAGATACGCAGTATTTT
CDR3 protein: CASSVLAGDTDTQYF

D gene: TRBD2
V gene: TRBV6-5
J gene: TRBJ2-7
clone size: few
CDR3 DNA: TGTGCCAGCAGTAAGGAGCGGGGGCCCTACGAGCAGTACTTC
CDR3 protein: CASSKERGPYEQYF

D gene: TRBD1
V gene: TRBV2
J gene: TRBJ2-1
clone size: NA
CDR3 DNA: TGTGCCAGCAGTGAAGCATCCCCAGGACAGGGAGGTGAGCAGTTCTTC
CDR3 protein: CASSEASPGQGGEQFF

D gene: TRBD2
V gene: TRBV2
J gene: TRBJ2-2
clone size: NA
CDR3 DNA: TGTGCCAGCTCCGGACGCAGCGGGGAACGCACCGGGGAGCTGTTTTTT
CDR3 protein: CASSGRSGERTGELFF

D gene: NA
V gene: TRBV18
J gene: TRBJ2-5
clone size: NA
CDR3 DNA: TGTGCCAGCTCACCAGTGGAGGAGACCCAGTACTTC
CDR3 protein: CASSPVEETQYF

D gene: NA
V gene: TRBV24-1
J gene: TRBJ2-6
clone size: NA
CDR3 DNA: TGTGCCACCGGACTTAGCAGGGACAACTCTGGGGCCAACGTCCTGACTTTC
CDR3 protein: CATGLSRDNSGANVLTF

D gene: TRBD1
V gene: TRBV19
J gene: TRBJ2-3
clone size: NA
CDR3 DNA: TGTGCCAGTAGTACGCAAACAGGGGGCGCGACAGATACGCAGTATTTT
CDR3 protein: CASSTQTGGATDTQYF

D gene: TRBD1
V gene: TRBV6-6
J gene: TRBJ2-7
clone size: few
CDR3 DNA: TGTGCCAGCAGACCCACCGTGGGACAGGGGGCCTACGAGCAGTACTTC
CDR3 protein: CASRPTVGQGAYEQYF

D gene: TRBD2
V gene: TRBV5-4
J gene: TRBJ2-7
clone size: NA
CDR3 DNA: TGTGCCAGCAGCCCACGGGGTAGCGGGAACGGCGAGCAGTACTTC
CDR3 protein: CASSPRGSGNGEQYF

D gene: NA
V gene: TRBV7-3
J gene: TRBJ2-1
clone size: NA
CDR3 DNA: TGTGCCAGCAGCATGAGCTCCTACAATGAGCAGTTCTTC
CDR3 protein: CASSMSSYNEQFF

D gene: NA
V gene: TRBV2
J gene: TRBJ2-1
clone size: NA
CDR3 DNA: TGTGCCAGCAGTGACGCCCGAACGGGTGAGCAGTTCTTC
CDR3 protein: CASSDARTGEQFF

D gene: NA
V gene: TRBV19
J gene: TRBJ1-1
clone size: NA
CDR3 DNA: TGTGCCAGTAGTAAGGTCGACACGGTCACTGAAGCTTTCTTT
CDR3 protein: CASSKVDTVTEAFF

D gene: TRBD1
V gene: TRBV5-1
J gene: TRBJ1-3
clone size: few
CDR3 DNA: TGCGCCAGCAGCTTGGAGGTACAGGGGCTTGGAAACACCATATATTTT
CDR3 protein: CASSLEVQGLGNTIYF

D gene: TRBD1
V gene: TRBV7-9
J gene: TRBJ2-7
clone size: NA
CDR3 DNA: TGTGCCAGCAGCTTAGTGGACAGGACCTACGAGCAGTACTTC
CDR3 protein: CASSLVDRTYEQYF

D gene: TRBD1
V gene: TRBV7-8
J gene: TRBJ1-1
clone size: NA
CDR3 DNA: TGTGCCAGCAGCTTACGGCCCCGACAGGGACTTAGGACTGAAGCTTTCTTT
CDR3 protein: CASSLRPRQGLRTEAFF

D gene: TRBD1
V gene: TRBV19
J gene: TRBJ1-2
clone size: NA
CDR3 DNA: TGTGCCAGTAGTATAATGTCAGGGGGCACCTATGGCTACACCTTC
CDR3 protein: CASSIMSGGTYGYTF